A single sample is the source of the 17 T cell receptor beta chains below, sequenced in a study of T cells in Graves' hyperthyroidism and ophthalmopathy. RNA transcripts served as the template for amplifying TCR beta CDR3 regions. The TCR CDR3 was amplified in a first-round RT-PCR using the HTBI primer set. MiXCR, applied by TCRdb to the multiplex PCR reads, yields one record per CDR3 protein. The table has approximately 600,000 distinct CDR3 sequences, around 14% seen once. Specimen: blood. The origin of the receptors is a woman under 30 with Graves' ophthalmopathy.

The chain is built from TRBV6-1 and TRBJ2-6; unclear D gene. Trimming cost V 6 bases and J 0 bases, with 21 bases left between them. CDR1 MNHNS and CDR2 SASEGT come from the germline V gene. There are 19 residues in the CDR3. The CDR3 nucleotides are TGTGCCAGCAGCTCCCGGTGGCAGATGATTTACTCTGGGGCCAACGTCCTGACTTTC. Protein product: CASSSRWQMIYSGANVLTF.

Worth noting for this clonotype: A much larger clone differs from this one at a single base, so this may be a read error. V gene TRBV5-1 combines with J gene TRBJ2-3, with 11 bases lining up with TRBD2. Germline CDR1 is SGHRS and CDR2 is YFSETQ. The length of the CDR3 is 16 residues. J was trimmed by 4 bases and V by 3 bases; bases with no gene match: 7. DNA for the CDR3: TGCGCCAGCAGCTCCGGGACTAGCGGAAGCTCAGATACGCAGTATTTT. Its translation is CASSSGTSGSSDTQYF.

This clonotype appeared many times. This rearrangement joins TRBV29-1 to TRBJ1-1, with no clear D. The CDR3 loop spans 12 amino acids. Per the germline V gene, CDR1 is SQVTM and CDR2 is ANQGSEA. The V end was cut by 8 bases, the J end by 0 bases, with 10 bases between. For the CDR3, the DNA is TGCAGCTCAGTTCGGGTGAACACTGAAGCTTTCTTT. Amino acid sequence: CSSVRVNTEAFF.

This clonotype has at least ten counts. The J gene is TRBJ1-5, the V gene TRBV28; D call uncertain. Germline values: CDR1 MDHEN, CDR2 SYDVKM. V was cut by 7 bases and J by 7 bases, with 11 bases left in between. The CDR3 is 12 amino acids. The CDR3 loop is CASNVNPQPQHF. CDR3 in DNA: TGTGCCAGCAATGTCAATCCCCAGCCCCAGCATTTT.

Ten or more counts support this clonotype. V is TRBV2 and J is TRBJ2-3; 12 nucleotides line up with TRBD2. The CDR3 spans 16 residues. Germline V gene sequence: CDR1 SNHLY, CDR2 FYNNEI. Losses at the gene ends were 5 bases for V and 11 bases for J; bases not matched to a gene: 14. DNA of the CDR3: TGTGCCAGCAGTTTTAGACTAGCGGGAGCGGGTCAGGAGCAGTATTTT. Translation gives CASSFRLAGAGQEQYF.

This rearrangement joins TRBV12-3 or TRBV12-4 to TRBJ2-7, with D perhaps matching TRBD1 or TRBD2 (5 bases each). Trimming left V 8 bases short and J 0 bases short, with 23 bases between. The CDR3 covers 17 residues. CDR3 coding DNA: TGTGCCAGCTCACCACCCCCTAGGGCAGGGAGCTCCTACGAGCAGTACTTC. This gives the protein CASSPPPRAGSSYEQYF.

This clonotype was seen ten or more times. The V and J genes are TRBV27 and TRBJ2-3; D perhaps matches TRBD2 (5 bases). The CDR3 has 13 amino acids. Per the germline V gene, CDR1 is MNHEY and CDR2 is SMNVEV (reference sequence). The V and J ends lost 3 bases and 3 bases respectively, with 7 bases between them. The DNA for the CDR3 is TGTGCCAGCAGTTTCGGGATAACAGATACGCAGTATTTT. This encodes CASSFGITDTQYF.

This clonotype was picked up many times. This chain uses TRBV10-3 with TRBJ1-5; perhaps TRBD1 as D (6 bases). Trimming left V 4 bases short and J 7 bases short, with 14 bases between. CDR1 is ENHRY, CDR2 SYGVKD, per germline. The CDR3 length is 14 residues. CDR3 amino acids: CAISAQGLEQPQHF. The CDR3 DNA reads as TGTGCCATCAGTGCGCAGGGGTTGGAACAGCCCCAGCATTTT.

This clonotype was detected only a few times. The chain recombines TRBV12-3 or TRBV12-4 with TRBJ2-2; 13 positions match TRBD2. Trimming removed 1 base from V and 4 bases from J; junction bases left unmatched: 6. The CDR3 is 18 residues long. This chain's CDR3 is CASSLGTSGRPGTGELFF. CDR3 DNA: TGTGCCAGCAGTTTAGGGACTAGCGGGAGACCGGGCACCGGGGAGCTGTTTTTT.

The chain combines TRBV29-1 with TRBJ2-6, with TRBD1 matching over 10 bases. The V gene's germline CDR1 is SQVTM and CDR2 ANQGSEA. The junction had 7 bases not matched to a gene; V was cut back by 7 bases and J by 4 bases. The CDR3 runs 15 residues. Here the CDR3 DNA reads TGCAGCGCGGCCGGGACAGGGGCCGGGGCCAACGTCCTGACTTTC. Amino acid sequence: CSAAGTGAGANVLTF.

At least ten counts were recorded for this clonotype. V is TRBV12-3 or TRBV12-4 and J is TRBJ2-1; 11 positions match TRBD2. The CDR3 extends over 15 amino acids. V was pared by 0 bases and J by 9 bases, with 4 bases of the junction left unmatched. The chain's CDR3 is CASSLALAGVVEQFF. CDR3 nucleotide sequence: TGTGCCAGCAGTTTAGCACTAGCGGGAGTCGTTGAGCAGTTCTTC.

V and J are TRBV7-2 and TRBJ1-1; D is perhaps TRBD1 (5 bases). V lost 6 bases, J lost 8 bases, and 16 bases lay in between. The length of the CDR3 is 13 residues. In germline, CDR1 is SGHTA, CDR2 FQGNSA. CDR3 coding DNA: TGTGCCAGCAGACCTCAGGGAGGTATAGAAGCTTTCTTT. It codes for CASRPQGGIEAFF.

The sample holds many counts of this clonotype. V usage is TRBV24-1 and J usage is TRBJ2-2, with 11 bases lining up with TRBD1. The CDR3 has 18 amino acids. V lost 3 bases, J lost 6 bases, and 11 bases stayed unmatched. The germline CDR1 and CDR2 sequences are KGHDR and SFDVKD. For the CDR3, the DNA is TGTGCCACCAGTGATGACTACATGGACAGGGGGCGTCCCGGGGAGCTGTTTTTT. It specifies CATSDDYMDRGRPGELFF.

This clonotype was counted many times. The CDR3 DNA sequence: TGTGCCAGCAGTTTATACAGAACGAACACTGAAGCTTTCTTT. This gives the protein CASSLYRTNTEAFF. This chain joins TRBV28 and TRBJ1-1; D ambiguous. This CDR3 contains 14 residues. Germline loops: CDR1 MDHEN, CDR2 SYDVKM. V lost 1 base, J lost 1 base, and 7 bases lay in between.

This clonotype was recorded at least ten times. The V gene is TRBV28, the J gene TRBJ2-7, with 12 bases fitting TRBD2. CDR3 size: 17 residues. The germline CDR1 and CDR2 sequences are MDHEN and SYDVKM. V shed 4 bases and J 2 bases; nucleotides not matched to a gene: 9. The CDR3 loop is CASSSEPTSGGPYEQYF. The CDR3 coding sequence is TGTGCCAGCAGTTCGGAACCGACTAGCGGGGGACCCTACGAGCAGTACTTC.

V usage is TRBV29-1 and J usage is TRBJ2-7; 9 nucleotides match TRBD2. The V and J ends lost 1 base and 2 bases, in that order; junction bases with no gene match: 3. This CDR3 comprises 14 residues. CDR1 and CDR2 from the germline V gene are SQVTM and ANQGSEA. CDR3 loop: CSVEGASGTYEQYF. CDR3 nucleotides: TGCAGCGTTGAAGGCGCTAGCGGGACCTACGAGCAGTACTTC.

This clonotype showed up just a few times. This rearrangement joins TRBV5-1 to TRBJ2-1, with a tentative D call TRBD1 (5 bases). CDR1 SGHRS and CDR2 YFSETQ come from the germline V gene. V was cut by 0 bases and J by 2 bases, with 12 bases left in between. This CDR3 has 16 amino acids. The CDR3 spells CASSLDPGPTYNEQFF. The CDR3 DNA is TGCGCCAGCAGCTTGGATCCAGGGCCGACCTACAATGAGCAGTTCTTC.